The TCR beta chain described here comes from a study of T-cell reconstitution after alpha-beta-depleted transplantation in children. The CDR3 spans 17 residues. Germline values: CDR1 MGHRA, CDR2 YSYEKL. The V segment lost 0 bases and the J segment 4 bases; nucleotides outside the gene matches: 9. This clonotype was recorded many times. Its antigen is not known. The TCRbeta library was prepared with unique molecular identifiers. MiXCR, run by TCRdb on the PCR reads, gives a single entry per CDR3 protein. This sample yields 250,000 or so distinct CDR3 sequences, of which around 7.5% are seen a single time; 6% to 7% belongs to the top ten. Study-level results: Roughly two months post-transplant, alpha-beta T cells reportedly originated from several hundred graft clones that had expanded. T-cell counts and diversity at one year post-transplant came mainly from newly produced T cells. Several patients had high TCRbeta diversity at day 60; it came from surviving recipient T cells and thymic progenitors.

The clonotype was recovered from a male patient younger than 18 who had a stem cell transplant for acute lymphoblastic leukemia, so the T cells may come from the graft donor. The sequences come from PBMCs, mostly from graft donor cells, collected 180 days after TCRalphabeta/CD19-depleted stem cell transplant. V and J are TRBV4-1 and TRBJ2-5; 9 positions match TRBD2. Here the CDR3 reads CASSQEASSGGPETQYF. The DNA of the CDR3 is TGCGCCAGCAGCCAAGAAGCCTCCAGCGGGGGGCCAGAGACCCAGTACTTC.